This TCR beta chain was recorded in a study of cytomegalovirus exposure and HLA in healthy donors. Study-wide results and caveats: Altogether, 150 to 200 TCR beta chains were recorded as cytomegalovirus-associated. In vitro, a few CMV-associated chains proved specific for CMV antigens. Subsequent analysis showed first-cohort TCR clusters tending to co-occur in 120 validation repertoires.

Worth noting for this clone: Its antigen is not identified.

Generated by immunoSEQ multiplex PCR, the TCRdb table keeps only in-frame clones and is missing some. In the table there are 150,000 to 250,000 clones, roughly 81% of which are singletons. The source of this sequence is a woman aged 25 to 39 in good health and CMV-seronegative. The sample consisted of PBMCs.

CDR3 region: CASSYSQGAFSDTQYF. CDR3 DNA: TGTGCCAGCAGTTACTCTCAGGGGGCTTTCTCAGATACGCAGTATTTT. This chain links TRBV6-5 with TRBJ2-3; 8 bases fit TRBD1. Looked up from germline, CDR1 is MNHEY and CDR2 is SVGAGI. The CDR3 runs to 16 residues. Trimming took 0 bases from V and 4 from J; bases not matched to a gene: 6.